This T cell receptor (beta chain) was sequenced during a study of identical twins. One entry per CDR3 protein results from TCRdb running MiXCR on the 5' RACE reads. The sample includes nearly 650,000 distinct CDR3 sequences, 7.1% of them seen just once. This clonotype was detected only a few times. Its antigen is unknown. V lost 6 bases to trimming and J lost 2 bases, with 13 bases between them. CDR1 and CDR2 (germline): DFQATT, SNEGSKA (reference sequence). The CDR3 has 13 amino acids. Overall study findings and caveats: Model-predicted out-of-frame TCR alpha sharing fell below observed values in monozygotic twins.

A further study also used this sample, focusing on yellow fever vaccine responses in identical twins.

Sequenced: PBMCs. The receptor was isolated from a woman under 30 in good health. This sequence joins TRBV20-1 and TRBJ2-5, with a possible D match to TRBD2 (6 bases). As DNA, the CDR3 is TGCAGTGCGCGTGGTAGCGGACAAGAGACCCAGTACTTC. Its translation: CSARGSGQETQYF.